This T cell receptor beta chain comes out of a study of T cell changes during pregnancy in multiple sclerosis (dated by TCRdb to between 2017 and 2020). General notes on the study: The study looked at changes in the T cell repertoire across pregnancy in women with multiple sclerosis.

As for this clone: Its antigen is not yet known. No much larger clone exists at a distance of one base, and base qualities are not known.

The CDR3 starts with the cysteine, ends with the phenylalanine, and has 16 residues. Only the CDR3 region is kept as DNA, spanning 48 bases read in frame from base 1. Germline trimming: 0 bases from V, 1 base from J; junction bases outside gene matches: 3. CDR1 and CDR2 (GTSNPN, SVGIG) derive from the germline V gene (reference sequence). The library relied on the immunoSEQ multiplex PCR assay. Not all clones reach the TCRdb copy of this immuneACCESS table, which keeps in-frame sequences only. Checked studies attribute under half of the gap to unresolved V genes and leave the rest unexplained. This sample gives more than 40,000 clones in total; 90% to 95% of them show up just once. Jointly, the top ten make up around 4.2% of the sample.

This chain is built from TRBV30 and TRBJ2-3; 11 middle bases align to TRBD1. The source is a female donor with multiple sclerosis, enrolled in a pregnancy study. Specimen: CD8+ T cells from peripheral blood mononuclear cells, collected in the first trimester of pregnancy. Read as DNA, the sequence is TGTGCCTGGAGTGTCGGGACAGGGGGGCGCACAGATACGCAGTATTTT. Protein translation: CAWSVGTGGRTDTQYF.